What follows are 26 T cell receptor beta chains derived from one specimen sequenced in a study of vaccination and CD4 T cells after COVID-19. Described treatment: roughly 10-day PBMC culture with coronavirus spike peptide pools or control peptides (ViraFEST assay). Cultured CD4+ T cells had their DNA profiled by the Oncomine TCR Beta short-read assay. TCRdb processed the PCR reads anew with MiXCR; each CDR3 protein has one entry. The table lists 15,000 to 20,000 distinct CDR3 sequences, around 59% of them singletons. Their specific antigens are unknown. Sequenced input: CD4+ T cells from blood, cultured in vitro. The source of these receptors is a human donor who had recovered from COVID-19.

This clonotype was seen only a few times. The rearrangement joins TRBV6-1 to TRBJ1-1; no firm D call. The CDR3 is 12 residues long. V was pared by 7 bases and J by 1 base, with 7 bases between. Germline CDR1 MNHNS, CDR2 SASEGT. Written as DNA, the CDR3 is TGTGCCAGCAAAGGAGGGAACACTGAAGCTTTCTTT. Amino acids: CASKGGNTEAFF.

The genes are TRBV20-1 and TRBJ1-1; D might be TRBD1 (6 bases). This CDR3 is 13 amino acids long. The V and J ends lost 2 bases and 3 bases respectively, with 10 bases between them. The germline CDR1 and CDR2 sequences are DFQATT and SNEGSKA (reference sequence). CDR3: CSARTGSDTEAFF. In DNA form, the CDR3 reads TGCAGTGCTAGAACAGGGAGCGACACTGAAGCTTTCTTT.

J is TRBJ2-2 and V is TRBV24-1; 9 bases map to TRBD1. Trimming took 5 bases from V and 4 from J; bases not matched to a gene: 4. The CDR3 has 15 residues. Germline lookup yields CDR1 KGHDR and CDR2 SFDVKD. CDR3 in amino acids: CATSVQTGGTGELFF. As DNA, the CDR3 is TGTGCCACCAGTGTCCAGACAGGGGGCACCGGGGAGCTGTTTTTT.

The chain joins TRBV27 to TRBJ2-3, with 7 bases aligning to TRBD1. The CDR3 is 17 residues long. Germline lookup yields CDR1 MNHEY and CDR2 SMNVEV (reference sequence). The V gene end was trimmed by 6 bases and the J gene end by 0 bases; junction bases not matched to a gene: 12. The CDR3 DNA sequence: TGTGCCAGCAGCCAAGCCGGGACAGTATCGAGCACAGATACGCAGTATTTT. Its protein product is CASSQAGTVSSTDTQYF.

The chain combines TRBV25-1 with TRBJ2-1; D possibly corresponds to TRBD2 (6 bases). This CDR3 contains 15 residues. In germline, CDR1 is MGHDK, CDR2 SYGVNS. The V gene lost 8 bases and the J gene lost 4 bases, with 18 bases spanning the gap. The CDR3 DNA follows: TGTGCCAGCCGACTCGGGGGTCAGGGATACAATGAGCAGTTCTTC. It translates to CASRLGGQGYNEQFF.

The chain joins TRBV2 to TRBJ2-2; tentative D call: TRBD2 (6 bases). The V gene's germline CDR1 is SNHLY and CDR2 FYNNEI. The V end lost 6 bases, the J end lost 1 base, and 9 bases lay between the germline ends. The CDR3 runs 14 residues. The CDR3 DNA reads as TGTGCCAGCAGGGGGGGAAAGAACACCGGGGAGCTGTTTTTT. Translation gives CASRGGKNTGELFF. Together with reference TRBV2 and TRBJ2-2, the CDR3 gives the full variable domain: EPEVTQTPSHQVTQMGQEVILRCVPISNHLYFYWYRQILGQKVEFLVSFYNNEISEKSEIFDDQFSVERPDGSNFTLKIRSTKLEDSAMYFCASRGGKNTGELFFGEGSRLTVL.

J is TRBJ2-1 and V is TRBV20-1; D is undetermined. Germline CDR1 and CDR2: DFQATT and SNEGSKA (reference sequence). This CDR3 has 14 residues. Trimming cost V 0 bases and J 4 bases, with 10 bases left between them. Here the CDR3 DNA reads TGCAGTGCTAGAGATACCCTAACGTACAATGAGCAGTTCTTC. Translating it yields CSARDTLTYNEQFF.

The chain is built from TRBV27 and TRBJ1-1; 7 nucleotides agree with TRBD1. In germline, CDR1 is MNHEY, CDR2 SMNVEV (reference sequence). The CDR3 has 16 amino acids. Trimming removed 6 bases from V and 1 base from J; junction bases left unmatched: 11. The CDR3 nucleotides are TGTGCCAGCAGAGGGACAGCCCAGCCGAAGAACACTGAAGCTTTCTTT. Translating gives CASRGTAQPKNTEAFF.

The chain uses TRBV27 and TRBJ1-2, with D hard to call. Germline loops: CDR1 MNHEY, CDR2 SMNVEV (reference sequence). This CDR3 region has 15 residues. The V end was cut by 4 bases, the J end by 8 bases, with 20 bases between. The chain's CDR3 is CASSSDYQRFVGYTF. The CDR3, as DNA: TGTGCCAGCAGTTCCGACTATCAGAGGTTCGTGGGCTACACCTTC.

V is TRBV20-1 and J is TRBJ2-3; 7 nucleotides align to TRBD2. The CDR3 covers 17 residues. V dropped 4 bases and J dropped 4; count of bases not matched to a gene: 17. Germline lookup yields CDR1 DFQATT and CDR2 SNEGSKA (reference sequence). The CDR3 loop is CSANLLAGEGAPDTQYF. The CDR3 DNA follows: TGCAGTGCTAACCTTCTTGCGGGAGAGGGTGCCCCAGATACGCAGTATTTT.

Note on this clonotype: The junction departs from germline at one end; a sequencing error may be responsible. The CDR3 loop reads CASSARDRGTDTQYF. The CDR3 bases are TGTGCCAGCAGTGCCCGGGACAGGGGCACCGATACGCAGTATTTT. The chain uses TRBV6-1 and TRBJ2-3; 10 bases are shared with TRBD1. The germline V gene encodes CDR1 MNHNS and CDR2 SASEGT. This CDR3 has 15 residues.

The chain joins TRBV5-1 to TRBJ1-6; 10 bases match TRBD1. V dropped 1 base and J dropped 8; count of bases not matched to a gene: 6. The CDR3 runs to 16 residues. Germline V gene sequence: CDR1 SGHRS, CDR2 YFSETQ. The CDR3 spells CASSLIGDRGDSPLHF. The CDR3 region has the DNA TGCGCCAGCAGCTTGATTGGGGACAGGGGAGATTCACCCCTCCACTTT.

This sequence joins TRBV12-3 or TRBV12-4 and TRBJ1-3; D call uncertain. Trimming cost V 5 bases and J 5 bases, with 7 bases left between them. The CDR3 covers 12 residues. CDR3 amino acids: CASSIGRNTIYF. The CDR3 DNA reads TGTGCCAGCAGTATCGGGAGAAACACCATATATTTT.

The J gene is TRBJ2-7, the V gene TRBV9; no definite D call. The CDR3 has 14 amino acids. Trimming removed 1 base at V and 1 base at J, with 9 bases between. Germline CDR1 SGDLS, CDR2 YYNGEE. CDR3: CASSVNWRSYEQYF. The CDR3 DNA reads as TGTGCCAGCAGCGTAAATTGGAGATCCTACGAGCAGTACTTC.

This chain links TRBV6-1 with TRBJ1-1; TRBD1 might be the D (5 bases). CDR3 length: 14 amino acids. Trimming took 6 bases from V and 5 from J, leaving 16 bases between them. Germline loops: CDR1 MNHNS, CDR2 SASEGT. The CDR3 here is CASRGWGGGTEAFF. DNA for the CDR3: TGTGCCAGCAGGGGATGGGGGGGAGGAACTGAAGCTTTCTTT.

This clonotype appeared a few times. The chain joins TRBV10-3 to TRBJ1-5; D uncertain. V was trimmed by 2 bases and J by 6 bases, leaving 2 bases between them. This CDR3 comprises 11 residues. CDR1 and CDR2 from the germline V gene are ENHRY and SYGVKD. The CDR3 is CAISETQPQHF. The CDR3 DNA reads as TGTGCCATCAGTGAGACTCAGCCCCAGCATTTT.

This rearrangement joins TRBV20-1 to TRBJ1-4, with a possible D match to TRBD1 (5 bases). Trimming removed 1 base at V and 7 bases at J, with 16 bases between. CDR1 is DFQATT, CDR2 SNEGSKA, per germline (reference sequence). The CDR3 sequence is 15 residues long. The CDR3 protein is CSARVAGRGREKLFF. The DNA of the CDR3 is TGCAGTGCTAGAGTGGCAGGAAGGGGACGTGAAAAACTGTTTTTT.

This clonotype has just a few counts. The gene calls are TRBV28 and TRBJ1-5; D is uncertain. This CDR3 is built from 12 residues. Germline loops: CDR1 MDHEN, CDR2 SYDVKM. V dropped 6 bases and J dropped 5 bases, with 8 bases sitting between them. As DNA, the CDR3 is TGTGCCAGCAGACTTGAGGATCAGCCCCAGCATTTT. Encoded protein: CASRLEDQPQHF.

V usage is TRBV12-3 or TRBV12-4 and J usage is TRBJ1-2; the match to TRBD1 covers 9 bases. The CDR3 totals 16 residues. Unmatched junction bases numbered 12, after V lost 5 bases and J lost 5 bases. This CDR3 reads CASSPGQGILTYGYTF. CDR3 coding DNA: TGTGCCAGCAGTCCGGGACAGGGAATTCTGACTTATGGCTACACCTTC.

This chain uses TRBV28 with TRBJ1-1, with 12 positions matching TRBD1. V trimming: 2 bases; J trimming: 7 bases; junction bases outside the gene matches: 5. CDR3 length equals 15 residues. Germline V CDR1 and CDR2: MDHEN, SYDVKM. The CDR3 protein is CASSLPGQGAIEAFF. For the CDR3, the DNA is TGTGCCAGCAGTTTACCGGGACAGGGGGCGATTGAAGCTTTCTTT.

This sequence joins TRBV6-1 and TRBJ2-7; 13 nucleotides match TRBD2. This CDR3 is 14 amino acids long. With 2 bases clipped from V and 7 bases from J, the junction kept 2 bases outside the gene matches. CDR1 is MNHNS and CDR2 is SASEGT in the germline V gene. This CDR3 is CASSELGLAGEQYF. CDR3 nucleotides: TGTGCCAGCAGTGAACTGGGACTAGCGGGGGAGCAGTACTTC.

V gene TRBV20-1 combines with J gene TRBJ1-5; TRBD1 might be the D (6 bases). The CDR3 is 13 amino acids. V was shortened by 5 bases and J by 0 bases, with 8 bases between the two germline ends. Germline CDR1 is DFQATT and CDR2 is SNEGSKA (reference sequence). CDR3 in amino acids: CSALGGSNQPQHF. CDR3 bases: TGCAGTGCTTTAGGGGGTAGCAATCAGCCCCAGCATTTT.

Written as DNA, the CDR3 is TGCAGTGCTACAACTAGCGGGAGTTACCAAGAGACCCAGTACTTC. Protein: CSATTSGSYQETQYF. The chain uses TRBV20-1 and TRBJ2-5; 11 bases agree with TRBD2. Germline values: CDR1 DFQATT, CDR2 SNEGSKA (reference sequence). J was trimmed by 0 bases and V by 4 bases; bases with no gene match: 4. The CDR3 contains 15 residues.

J is TRBJ2-3 and V is TRBV6-1; D ambiguous. V was clipped by 8 bases and J by 1 base, with 16 bases between them. In germline, CDR1 is MNHNS, CDR2 SASEGT. The CDR3 length is 15 residues. CDR3 protein: CASEGSTKGTDTQYF. In DNA form, the CDR3 reads TGTGCCAGCGAAGGTAGTACTAAAGGCACAGATACGCAGTATTTT.

The chain has TRBV24-1 and TRBJ2-1; possible D gene TRBD1, 6 bases. V lost 7 bases to trimming and J lost 10 bases, with 28 bases between them. The CDR3 contains 17 residues. The germline V gene encodes CDR1 KGHDR and CDR2 SFDVKD. CDR3 protein: CATSPSWGMGHPGEQFF. CDR3 in DNA: TGTGCCACCAGCCCCTCGTGGGGAATGGGACACCCAGGGGAGCAGTTCTTC.

This clonotype has only one observation. This is likely a read error, given that the CDR3 carries no conserved phenylalanine or tryptophan at its end. The chain uses TRBV20-1 and TRBJ1-5; no clear D. The CDR3 is 13 residues long. Germline CDR1 reads DFQATT; CDR2 reads SNEGSKA (reference sequence). V lost 3 bases and J 3 bases, leaving 9 bases between the germline ends. CDR3: CSASSGDNQPQHL. In DNA, the CDR3 is TGCAGTGCTAGTTCGGGCGACAATCAGCCCCAGCATCTT.